Below, one T cell receptor (beta chain) is given with its context. Per the original methods: Nucleated cell number was recorded as an estimate derived from reference gene primer amplification. Sequencing was performed with immunoSEQ multiplex PCR; in TCRdb, only in-frame clones are kept and a portion is missing. V, J and clone size are those of that table, while D and trimming were read from the DNA. The data contain a few hundred thousand clones, about 82% of them seen just once; the ten biggest clones take up roughly an eighth. This sample was taken from a study of blood T cell repertoires in COVID-19. Study at large: Samples came from the United States, Italy and Spain, spanning acute and convalescent COVID-19. Sample material is recorded as cDNA or gDNA derived from T cells, B-cell-depleted T cells, or PBMCs.

The clonotype comes from a man older than 75 with acute or convalescent COVID-19. The sequencing input was peripheral blood.

The CDR3 DNA is TGTGCCAGCAGTCCCCCACAGGGACTAAGGAGCAATCAGCCCCAGCATTTT. Translation gives CASSPPQGLRSNQPQHF. The rearrangement joins TRBV28 to TRBJ1-5; D is perhaps TRBD1 (6 bases). The germline gives CDR1 MDHEN, CDR2 SYDVKM. With 5 bases removed from V and 1 base from J, the gap between germline ends came to 18 bases. CDR3 length: 17 amino acids.